Each of the 13 T cell receptor beta chains below was sequenced from the same sample in a study of T cells after yellow fever vaccination (dated by TCRdb to about 2019). This specimen's treatment or condition label, per the study, means: live attenuated yellow fever vaccine strain. The library relied on 5' RACE. Data came from an Illumina HiSeq 2500. TCRdb redid the processing of the public reads, applying fastp at Q25 and MiXCR, and retained in-frame beta chains. Here each entry gathers all rows of one CDR3 protein and keeps the most common genes and DNA. The sample table contains 120,000 to 150,000 distinct CDR3 sequences; only one count was recorded for 7.7% of them. The top ten constitute around 0.73% of the sample. Sequencing used CD4+ T cells sorted from PBMCs, obtained 5 days after the yellow fever booster vaccination. The source of these receptors is a man between 25 and 39 years old who received the YFV17D yellow fever vaccine.

This clonotype was detected many times. The CDR3 loop is CSASSVLNEQFF. The CDR3 bases are TGCAGTGCTTCCTCCGTGCTCAATGAGCAGTTCTTC. This chain connects TRBV20-1 to TRBJ2-1; no firm D call. In germline, CDR1 is DFQATT, CDR2 SNEGSKA (reference sequence). The CDR3 consists of 12 residues. V gave up 5 bases and J gave up 6 bases, with 11 bases separating them.

This clonotype has a count of ten or more. CDR3 sequence: CASSSGTASYNEQFF. The CDR3 nucleotides are TGTGCCAGCAGTTCAGGGACAGCCTCCTACAATGAGCAGTTCTTC. J is TRBJ2-1 and V is TRBV12-3 or TRBV12-4, with TRBD1 identical over 7 bases. This CDR3 has 15 residues. J gave up 0 bases and V 4 bases, and 3 bases lay outside the gene matches.

Ten or more counts support this clonotype. The chain joins TRBV7-2 to TRBJ2-7; weak D call: TRBD2 (6 bases). Germline V gene lookup returns CDR1 SGHTA and CDR2 FQGNSA. This CDR3 contains 17 residues. V gave up 5 bases and J gave up 0 bases, with 20 bases separating them. The CDR3 sequence is CASSRDPAGISSYEQYF. The CDR3 DNA reads TGTGCCAGCAGCCGAGACCCAGCGGGCATAAGCTCCTACGAGCAGTACTTC.

This clonotype was seen a few times. The chain uses TRBV7-9 and TRBJ1-3, with TRBD1 matching over 7 bases. This CDR3 is 16 amino acids long. Germline V gene sequence: CDR1 SEHNR, CDR2 FQNEAQ (reference sequence). V shed 5 bases and J 4 bases; nucleotides not matched to a gene: 11. The CDR3, as DNA: TGTGCCAGCAGCAAATGGGACAGCGCCGGAGGAAACACCATATATTTT. Translating it yields CASSKWDSAGGNTIYF.

In its sample, this clonotype was seen many times. The chain joins TRBV6-2 or TRBV6-3 to TRBJ2-1; 14 nucleotides agree with TRBD2. Germline loops: CDR1 MNHEY, CDR2 SVGEGT. This CDR3 comprises 15 residues. With V trimmed by 6 bases and J by 9 bases, 7 bases remained unmatched. CDR3 sequence reads: CASRPGTSGSVEQFF. CDR3 bases: TGTGCCAGCAGACCCGGGACTAGCGGGAGTGTTGAGCAGTTCTTC.

This chain joins TRBV3-1 and TRBJ2-7; possibly TRBD1 or TRBD2 for D (7 bases each). This CDR3 region has 15 residues. Per the germline V gene, CDR1 is LGHDT and CDR2 is YNNKEL (reference sequence). V lost 7 bases and J lost 1, with 17 bases in between. CDR3 DNA sequence: TGTGCCAGCATTCGAGGGGGGGACAGATCCTACGAGCAGTACTTC. This codes for CASIRGGDRSYEQYF.

The sample holds many counts of this clonotype. The chain uses TRBV15 and TRBJ2-3; 13 positions agree with TRBD2. With 3 bases clipped from V and 3 bases from J, the junction kept 3 bases outside the gene matches. This CDR3 comprises 16 residues. Germline CDR1 reads LNHNV; CDR2 reads YYDKDF (reference sequence). The CDR3 DNA follows: TGTGCCACCAGCAGTGGACTAGCGGGAGAAACAGATACGCAGTATTTT. Translation gives CATSSGLAGETDTQYF.

Only a few counts were recorded for this clonotype. The J gene is TRBJ2-2, the V gene TRBV5-1, with TRBD2 matching 10 bases. The CDR3 consists of 15 residues. The V and J ends lost 4 bases and 5 bases, in that order; junction bases with no gene match: 5. CDR1 is SGHRS, CDR2 YFSETQ, per germline. The CDR3 is CASSRSGGKTGELFF. The CDR3 bases are TGCGCCAGCAGCCGTAGCGGGGGGAAAACCGGGGAGCTGTTTTTT.

This clonotype was observed a handful of times. The chain couples TRBV5-1 to TRBJ2-1; 8 bases match TRBD2. Germline V gives CDR1 SGHRS, CDR2 YFSETQ. J gave up 3 bases and V 4 bases, and 3 bases lay outside the gene matches. The CDR3 runs 14 residues. The CDR3 DNA reads as TGCGCCAGCAGCAGCGGGGGCTACTACAATGAGCAGTTCTTC. It yields the protein CASSSGGYYNEQFF.

This clonotype was observed many times. The chain couples TRBV20-1 to TRBJ2-5, with D possibly being TRBD2 (5 bases). Trimming cost V 1 base and J 4 bases, with 7 bases left between them. CDR1 and CDR2 (germline): DFQATT, SNEGSKA (reference sequence). This CDR3 has 12 residues. This CDR3 reads CSARVGGETQYF. CDR3 coding DNA: TGCAGTGCTAGAGTTGGAGGAGAGACCCAGTACTTC.

This clonotype was counted many times. V usage is TRBV12-3 or TRBV12-4 and J usage is TRBJ2-7, with D perhaps matching TRBD1 (6 bases). The CDR3 length is 13 residues. Trimming shortened V by 1 base and J by 3 bases, and 7 bases separated the two germline ends. The CDR3 nucleotides are TGTGCCAGCAGTTTAGACAGGGACTACGAGCAGTACTTC. Residues: CASSLDRDYEQYF.

The sample holds many counts of this clonotype. This chain joins TRBV7-9 and TRBJ1-1, with TRBD1 as a possible D gene (6 bases). CDR3 length equals 14 residues. V was shortened by 0 bases and J by 3 bases, with 8 bases between the two germline ends. The germline V gene encodes CDR1 SEHNR and CDR2 FQNEAQ (reference sequence). In DNA form, the CDR3 reads TGTGCCAGCAGCTTAGCTGGGGGCCACACTGAAGCTTTCTTT. Its protein is CASSLAGGHTEAFF.

This clonotype was counted many times. The chain employs TRBV10-3 and TRBJ2-7; D is ambiguous. The CDR3 is made up of 15 amino acids. V lost 0 bases and J 0 bases, leaving 9 bases between the germline ends. Germline V gene data show CDR1 as ENHRY and CDR2 as SYGVKD. The chain's CDR3 is CAISESQRHSYEQYF. CDR3 coding DNA: TGTGCCATCAGTGAGTCTCAGCGACACTCCTACGAGCAGTACTTC.